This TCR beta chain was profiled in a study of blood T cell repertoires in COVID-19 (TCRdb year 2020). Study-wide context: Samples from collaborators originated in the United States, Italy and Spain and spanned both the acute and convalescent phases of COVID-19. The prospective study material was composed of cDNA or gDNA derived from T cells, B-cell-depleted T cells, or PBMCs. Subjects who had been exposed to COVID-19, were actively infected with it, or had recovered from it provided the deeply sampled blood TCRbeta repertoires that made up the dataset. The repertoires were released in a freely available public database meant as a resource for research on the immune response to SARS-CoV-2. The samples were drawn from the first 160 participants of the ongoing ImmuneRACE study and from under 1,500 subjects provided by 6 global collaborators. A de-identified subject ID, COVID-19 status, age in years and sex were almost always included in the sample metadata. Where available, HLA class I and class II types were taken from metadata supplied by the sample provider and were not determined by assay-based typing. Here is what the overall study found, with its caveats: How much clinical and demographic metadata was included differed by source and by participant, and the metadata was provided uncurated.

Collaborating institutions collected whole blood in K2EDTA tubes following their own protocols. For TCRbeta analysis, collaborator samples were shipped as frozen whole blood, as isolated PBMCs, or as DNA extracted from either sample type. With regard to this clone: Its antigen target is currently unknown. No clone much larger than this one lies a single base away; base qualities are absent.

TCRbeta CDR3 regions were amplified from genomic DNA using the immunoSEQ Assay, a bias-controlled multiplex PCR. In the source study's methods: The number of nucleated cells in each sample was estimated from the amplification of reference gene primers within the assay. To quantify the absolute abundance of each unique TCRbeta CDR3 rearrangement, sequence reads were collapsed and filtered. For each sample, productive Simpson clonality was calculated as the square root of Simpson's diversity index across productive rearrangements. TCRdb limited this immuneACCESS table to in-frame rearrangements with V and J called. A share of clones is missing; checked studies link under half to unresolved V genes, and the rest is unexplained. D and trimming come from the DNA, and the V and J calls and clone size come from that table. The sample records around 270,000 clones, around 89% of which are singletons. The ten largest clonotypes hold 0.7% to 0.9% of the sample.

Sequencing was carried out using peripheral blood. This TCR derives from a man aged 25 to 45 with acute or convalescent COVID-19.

The DNA sequence is TGTGCCAGCAGCTCGCTTGGAGGGACAGGGTACTACAATGAGCAGTTCTTC. This is translated as CASSSLGGTGYYNEQFF. This chain is built from TRBV3-1 (or the pseudogene TRBV3-2) and TRBJ2-1; 9 of the junction bases match TRBD1. Spanning cysteine to phenylalanine, the CDR3 consists of 17 amino acids. Just CDR3 DNA is preserved here, 51 bases in frame from base 1. The junction shows trimming of 5 bases on V and 3 bases on J, and the gene matches do not reach 11 bases of it. For CDR1 and CDR2, the germline V gene (reference sequence) lists LGHDT and YNNKEL.